This T cell receptor beta chain was recorded in a study of blood T cell repertoires in COVID-19. Study background: T cells, B-cell-depleted T cells, or PBMCs provided the cDNA or gDNA that served as material.

Sequencing was performed with immunoSEQ multiplex PCR; in TCRdb, only in-frame clones are kept and a portion is missing. The sample lists almost 250,000 clones; roughly 85% were seen once. The sample comprised PBMCs or T cells enriched from blood (not recorded which). The origin of this receptor is a woman between 50 and 59 years old with acute COVID-19.

Written as DNA, the CDR3 is TGTGCCAGCAGCTTCCGGACAGGGATGGGCTACGAGCAGTACTTC. Translation: CASSFRTGMGYEQYF. J is TRBJ2-7 and V is TRBV7-6, with TRBD1 identical over 8 bases. Germline values: CDR1 SGHVS, CDR2 FNYEAQ. This CDR3 comprises 15 residues. V shed 3 bases and J 3 bases; nucleotides not matched to a gene: 7.